In its sample, the clone carrying this T cell receptor beta chain was seen a few times. The antigen remains unidentified. Germline lookup yields CDR1 LGHDT and CDR2 YNNKEL (reference sequence). Trimming at V came to 0 bases and at J to 5 bases, leaving 5 bases not matched to a gene. The CDR3 consists of 16 residues. These data belong to a study of T-cell memory formation after mild COVID-19. Whole-study results and caveats: Nothing showed for sure that second-wave clones peaking on day 37 were SARS-CoV-2 specific.

TCRdb re-analysed the 5' RACE reads in MiXCR, keeping a single row per CDR3 protein. The repertoire holds under 150,000 distinct CDR3 sequences, with approximately 15% as singletons. The V call is TRBV3-1, the J call TRBJ2-1, with TRBD2 identical over 9 bases. This TCR derives from an adult woman who had mild COVID-19 (a few samples of this study predate the infection). Cell type and time point are not known. The sample was PBMCs or a T cell subset sorted from them (not recorded which). CDR3 in amino acids: CASSQESGRNNNEQFF. The CDR3 DNA reads as TGTGCCAGCAGCCAAGAAAGCGGGAGGAATAACAATGAGCAGTTCTTC.